This record looks at one T cell receptor beta chain sequence and its context. The target antigen is unknown. J was trimmed by 5 bases and V by 1 base; bases with no gene match: 9. CDR3 length: 16 amino acids. In germline, CDR1 is SNHLY, CDR2 FYNNEI. This sample is part of a study of OX40 agonist ivuxolimab in advanced cancers. Study-wide context: Enrolled patients in dose escalation had cancers that were hepatocellular carcinoma, melanoma, renal cell or head and neck cancer.

Only in-frame clones appear in the TCRdb table, and some are missing; sequencing was by immunoSEQ multiplex PCR. The sample lists approximately 79,000 clones, 92% occurring once. Study-level points and caveats: Low normalized T-cell clonal expansion also characterized some of the nonresponders.

This specimen was CD4+ or CD8+ T cells sorted from blood, taken in a trial of the OX40 agonist ivuxolimab. The V call is TRBV2, the J call TRBJ1-1, with 8 bases aligning to TRBD1. This clonotype was obtained from an adult with an advanced solid tumor such as melanoma, head and neck, liver or kidney cancer. The CDR3, as DNA: TGTGCCAGCAGTGAAGGAAGGACAGGGAAAGGAACTGAAGCTTTCTTT. It yields the protein CASSEGRTGKGTEAFF.